This TCR beta chain was profiled in a study of blood T cell repertoires in COVID-19. The assay was immunoSEQ multiplex PCR, and TCRdb's table has in-frame clones only and misses some. The sample carries 20,000 to 30,000 clones, 94% recorded once. Trimming cost V 7 bases and J 0 bases, with 19 bases left between them. The CDR3 extends over 17 amino acids. Germline-derived CDR1 and CDR2 are SQVTM and ANQGSEA. This clonotype was obtained from a woman aged 45-65 years with active COVID-19. The V and J genes are TRBV29-1 and TRBJ2-6; tentatively, D is TRBD1 (5 bases). Sequences were obtained from peripheral blood. CDR3 residues: CSGIDSNHSSGANVLTF. The DNA for the CDR3 is TGCAGCGGAATTGACAGCAACCATAGCTCTGGGGCCAACGTCCTGACTTTC.